A single sample is the source of the 8 T cell receptor beta chains below, sequenced in a study of graft-versus-host responses after intestinal transplantation. The table came from immunoSEQ multiplex PCR; TCRdb's copy has only in-frame clones and leaves some out. The table includes tens of thousands of clones, 90% to 95% detected once. The antigens for these receptors are not known. The sample here was unstimulated CD8+ T cells sorted from spleen or lymph node cells, taken before transplant. The receptors here all came from a human donor who was the organ donor for an intestinal transplant.

The rearrangement links TRBV5-5 to TRBJ1-3; 7 bases fit TRBD1. There are 17 residues in the CDR3. Germline V gives CDR1 SGHKS, CDR2 YYEKEE (reference sequence). V shed 1 base, J shed 0 bases, and the junction held 7 bases outside the gene matches. The CDR3 region has the DNA TGTGCCAGCAGCTTGTGGACAGGAAGGCACTCTGGAAACACCATATATTTT. Encoded protein: CASSLWTGRHSGNTIYF.

This clone was counted a few times. The chain is built from TRBV6-5 and TRBJ1-1, with D maybe TRBD1 (5 bases). The CDR3 spans 14 residues. Trimming shortened V by 0 bases and J by 1 base, and 6 bases separated the two germline ends. Germline V gene sequence: CDR1 MNHEY, CDR2 SVGAGI. The CDR3 region is CASSYSQGNTEAFF. CDR3 coding DNA: TGTGCCAGCAGTTACTCCCAGGGGAACACTGAAGCTTTCTTT.

The V and J genes are TRBV27 and TRBJ2-1; a possible D gene is TRBD1 (5 bases). With 10 bases removed from V and 15 bases from J, the gap between germline ends came to 19 bases. Germline V gives CDR1 MNHEY, CDR2 SMNVEV (reference sequence). This CDR3 spans 11 amino acids. Here the CDR3 reads CATQSGLVGFF. As DNA, the CDR3 is TGTGCCACCCAATCAGGGTTGGTAGGGTTCTTC.

The chain recombines TRBV7-6 with TRBJ2-3; 14 bases match TRBD2. The germline V gene encodes CDR1 SGHVS and CDR2 FNYEAQ. J lost 4 bases, V lost 5 bases, and 2 bases had no gene match. CDR3 length: 15 residues. The CDR3 DNA reads as TGTGCCAGCAGCCGACTAGCGGGGGGGTCAGATACGCAGTATTTT. This codes for CASSRLAGGSDTQYF. Full variable domain (missing parts from reference TRBV7-6 and TRBJ2-3): GAGVSQSPRYKVTKRGQDVALRCDPISGHVSLYWYRQALGQGPEFLTYFNYEAQQDKSGLPNDRFSAERPEGSISTLTIQRTEQRDSAMYRCASSRLAGGSDTQYFGPGTRLTVL.

The chain recombines TRBV6-1 with TRBJ1-2; D remains ambiguous. The CDR3 covers 14 residues. Trimming removed 2 bases from V and 4 bases from J, with 11 bases in between. Germline V gene data show CDR1 as MNHNS and CDR2 as SASEGT. The CDR3, as DNA: TGTGCCAGCAGTGAATACGGGCAGTCCTATGGCTACACCTTC. Its protein product is CASSEYGQSYGYTF.

The chain joins TRBV5-4 to TRBJ2-5; D is unclear. Trimming cost V 0 bases and J 3 bases, with 12 bases left between them. Looked up from germline, CDR1 is SGHNT and CDR2 is YYREEE (reference sequence). This CDR3 comprises 15 residues. CDR3 DNA sequence: TGTGCCAGCAGCTTGGTTGGCACGGGCGAAGAGACCCAGTACTTC. Encoded protein: CASSLVGTGEETQYF.

V is TRBV5-5 and J is TRBJ2-7, with D perhaps TRBD1 (6 bases). V gave up 3 bases and J gave up 2 bases, with 12 bases separating them. This CDR3 region has 14 residues. The germline V gene encodes CDR1 SGHKS and CDR2 YYEKEE (reference sequence). CDR3 bases: TGTGCCAGCAGCTCGGAAGGGGGTCCCTACGAGCAGTACTTC. The encoded protein is CASSSEGGPYEQYF.

Of note for this clone: Other DNA sequences within the sample encode an identical CDR3. The rearrangement joins TRBV11-3 to TRBJ2-7, with a weak D call TRBD2 (5 bases). CDR1 is SGHNT, CDR2 YENEEA, per germline. V was trimmed by 4 bases and J by 0 bases, leaving 7 bases between them. The length of the CDR3 is 13 residues. CDR3 region: CASSSRDSYEQYF. The CDR3 nucleotides read TGTGCCAGCAGCTCGAGGGACTCCTACGAGCAGTACTTC.